This record concerns one T cell receptor (beta chain) sequence. This entry belongs to a study of blood T cell repertoires in COVID-19. Study in general: The United States, Italy and Spain were the sources of the acute and convalescent COVID-19 samples. PBMCs, B-cell-depleted T cells, or T cells were the source of the cDNA or gDNA that made up the material.

In the source study's methods: Reference gene primers were amplified, and this amplification served to estimate nucleated cell counts. The protocol was immunoSEQ multiplex PCR, while the TCRdb copy is restricted to in-frame clones and leaves out a portion. V, J and clone size are taken as reported in that table, and D and trimming were inferred from the DNA itself. Among some 150,000 clones listed, 80% were seen once. The CDR3 covers 15 residues. Germline CDR1 reads SGHAT; CDR2 reads FQNNGV. The V and J ends lost 5 bases and 4 bases, in that order; junction bases with no gene match: 7. What was sequenced was peripheral blood. The chain uses TRBV11-2 and TRBJ1-3, with TRBD1 identical over 8 bases. This TCR derives from a man aged 55 to 69 with active or convalescent COVID-19. The CDR3 loop reads CASSQAGGAGNTIYF. CDR3 DNA: TGTGCCAGCAGCCAGGCAGGGGGCGCCGGAAACACCATATATTTT.